This TCR beta chain originates from a study of cytomegalovirus exposure and HLA in healthy donors. Use of 60 Vbeta and 13 Jbeta primers characterized the PCR. Clones were read by immunoSEQ multiplex PCR, and TCRdb kept only the in-frame ones, dropping some. The sample records about 190,000 clones, 75% to 80% being singletons. The CDR3 covers 14 residues. This clone has only one observation. The genes are TRBV21-1 and TRBJ1-1; TRBD1 is the table's D call and was not checked against the DNA. TRBV21-1 constitutes a pseudogene. The sequencing sample was made of PBMCs. This sequence was found in a woman between 25 and 40 years old in good health and CMV-seropositive. CDR3 sequence reads: CASSPGQGGTEAFF. CDR3 DNA: TGTGCCAGCAGCCCCGGACAGGGGGGCACTGAAGCTTTCTTT.